This T cell receptor (beta chain) is from a study of blood T cell repertoires in COVID-19. About the study: Spain, Italy and the United States supplied samples that represented acute and convalescent COVID-19.

The CDR3 totals 14 residues. The germline gives CDR1 SGDLS, CDR2 YYNGEE. The junction had 7 bases not matched to a gene; V was cut back by 6 bases and J by 5 bases. Original data processing: Reference gene primer amplification in the assay estimated nucleated cell counts. The method was immunoSEQ multiplex PCR; TCRdb's version includes in-frame clones alone and lacks a portion of them. V and J calls and clone size are given by that table; D and trimming were obtained from the DNA. The sample records over 200,000 clones, more than 70% being singletons. Sequencing input: peripheral blood. The chain carries TRBV9 and TRBJ1-2; the match to TRBD1 covers 10 bases. The sequence came from a woman in her sixties or seventies with acute or convalescent COVID-19. CDR3 region: CASMTGGKPYGYTF. DNA of the CDR3: TGTGCCAGCATGACAGGGGGCAAGCCGTATGGCTACACCTTC.